This T cell receptor beta chain was sequenced in a study of early T cells in non-severe SARS-CoV-2 infection. About the research overall: Chains from this unsorted whole-blood bulk RNA could not be paired.

The CDR3 extends over 16 amino acids. J gave up 1 base and V 5 bases, and 4 bases lay outside the gene matches. The germline gives CDR1 MNHEY, CDR2 SMNVEV (reference sequence). Researchers attached unique molecular identifiers to individual cDNA molecules. MiXCR, run by TCRdb on the 5' RACE reads, gives a single entry per CDR3 protein. The data hold about 64,000 distinct CDR3 sequences, with around 4.7% observed a single time. This TCR was recovered from an adult who was a healthcare worker with PCR-confirmed SARS-CoV-2 infection or an uninfected control (not recorded which). V and J are TRBV27 and TRBJ2-5, with 13 bases aligning to TRBD2. Material: whole blood. The CDR3 sequence: CASSPGTSGVQETQYF. The CDR3, as DNA: TGTGCCAGCAGTCCCGGGACTAGCGGGGTCCAAGAGACCCAGTACTTC.